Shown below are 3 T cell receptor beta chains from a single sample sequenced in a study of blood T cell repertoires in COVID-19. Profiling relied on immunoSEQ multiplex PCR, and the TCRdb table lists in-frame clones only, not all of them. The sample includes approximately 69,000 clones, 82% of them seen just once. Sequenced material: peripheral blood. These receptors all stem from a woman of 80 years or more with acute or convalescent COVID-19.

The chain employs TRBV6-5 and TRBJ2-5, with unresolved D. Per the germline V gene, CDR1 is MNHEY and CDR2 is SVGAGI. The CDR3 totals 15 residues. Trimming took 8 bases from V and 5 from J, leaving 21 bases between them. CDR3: CASQAFPGQVETQYF. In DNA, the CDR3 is TGTGCCAGCCAAGCTTTCCCTGGCCAGGTCGAGACCCAGTACTTC.

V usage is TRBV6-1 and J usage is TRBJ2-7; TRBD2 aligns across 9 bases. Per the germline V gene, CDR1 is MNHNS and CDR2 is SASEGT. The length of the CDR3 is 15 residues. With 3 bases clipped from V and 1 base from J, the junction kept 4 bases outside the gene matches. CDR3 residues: CASSDGLANSYEQYF. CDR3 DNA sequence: TGTGCCAGCAGTGATGGACTAGCGAATTCCTACGAGCAGTACTTC.

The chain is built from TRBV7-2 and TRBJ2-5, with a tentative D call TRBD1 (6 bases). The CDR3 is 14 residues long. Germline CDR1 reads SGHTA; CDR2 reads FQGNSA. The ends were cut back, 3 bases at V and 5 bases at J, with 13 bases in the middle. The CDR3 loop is CASSLSTGSETQYF. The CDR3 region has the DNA TGTGCCAGCAGCTTGAGCACAGGGTCGGAGACCCAGTACTTC.